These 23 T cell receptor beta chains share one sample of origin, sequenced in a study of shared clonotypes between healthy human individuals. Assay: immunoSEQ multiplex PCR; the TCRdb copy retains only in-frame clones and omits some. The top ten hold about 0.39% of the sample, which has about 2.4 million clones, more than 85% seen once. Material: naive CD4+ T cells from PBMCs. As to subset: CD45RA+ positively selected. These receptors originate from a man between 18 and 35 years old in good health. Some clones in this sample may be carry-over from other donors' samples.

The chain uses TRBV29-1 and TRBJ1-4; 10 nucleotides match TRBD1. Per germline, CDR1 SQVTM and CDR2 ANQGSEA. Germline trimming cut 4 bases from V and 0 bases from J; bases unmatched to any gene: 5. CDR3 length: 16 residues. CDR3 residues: CSVGDRGIATNEKLFF. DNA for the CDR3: TGCAGCGTTGGGGACAGGGGCATTGCAACTAATGAAAAACTGTTTTTT.

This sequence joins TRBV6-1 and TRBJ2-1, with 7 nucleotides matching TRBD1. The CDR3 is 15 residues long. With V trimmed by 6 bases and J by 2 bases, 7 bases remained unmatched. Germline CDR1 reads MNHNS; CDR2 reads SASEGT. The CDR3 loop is CASRVRDSPYNEQFF. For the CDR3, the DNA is TGTGCCAGCAGGGTCCGGGACAGCCCCTACAATGAGCAGTTCTTC.

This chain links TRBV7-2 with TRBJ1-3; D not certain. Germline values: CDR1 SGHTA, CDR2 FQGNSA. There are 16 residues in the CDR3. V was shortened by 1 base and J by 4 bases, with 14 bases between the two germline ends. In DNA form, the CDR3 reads TGTGCCAGCAGCTTAGTTGACCGCCGGAGAGGAAACACCATATATTTT. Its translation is CASSLVDRRRGNTIYF.

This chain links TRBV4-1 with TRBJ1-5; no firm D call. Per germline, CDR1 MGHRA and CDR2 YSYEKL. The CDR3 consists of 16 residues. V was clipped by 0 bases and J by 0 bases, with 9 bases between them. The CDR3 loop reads CASSQDSSYSNQPQHF. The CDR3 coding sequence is TGCGCCAGCAGCCAAGATTCAAGTTATAGCAATCAGCCCCAGCATTTT.

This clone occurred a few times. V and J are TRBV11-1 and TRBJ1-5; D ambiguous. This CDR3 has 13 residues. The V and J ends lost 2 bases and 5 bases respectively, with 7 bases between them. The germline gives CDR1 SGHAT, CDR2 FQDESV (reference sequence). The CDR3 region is CASSLTLDQPQHF. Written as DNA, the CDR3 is TGTGCCAGCAGCTTAACGCTAGATCAGCCCCAGCATTTT.

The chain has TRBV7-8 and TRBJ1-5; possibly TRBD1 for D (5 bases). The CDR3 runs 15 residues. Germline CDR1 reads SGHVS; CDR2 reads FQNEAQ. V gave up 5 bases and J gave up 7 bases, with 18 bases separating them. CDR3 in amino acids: CASSPLRDPKQPQHF. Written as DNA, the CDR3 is TGTGCCAGCAGCCCCCTTCGGGACCCTAAACAGCCCCAGCATTTT.

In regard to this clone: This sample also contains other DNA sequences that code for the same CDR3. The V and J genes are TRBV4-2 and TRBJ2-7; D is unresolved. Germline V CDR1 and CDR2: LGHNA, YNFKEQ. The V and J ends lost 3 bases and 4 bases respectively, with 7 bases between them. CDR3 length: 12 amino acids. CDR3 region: CASSQSRYEQYF. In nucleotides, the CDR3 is TGTGCCAGCAGCCAGTCCCGTTACGAGCAGTACTTC.

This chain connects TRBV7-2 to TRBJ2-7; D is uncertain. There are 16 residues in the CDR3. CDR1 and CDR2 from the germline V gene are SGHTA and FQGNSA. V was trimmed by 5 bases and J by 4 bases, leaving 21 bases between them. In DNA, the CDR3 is TGTGCCAGCAGCCAGCGCGAATCTGCGTTCGGTTACGAGCAGTACTTC. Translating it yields CASSQRESAFGYEQYF. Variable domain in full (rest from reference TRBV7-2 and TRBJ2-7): GAGVSQSPSNKVTEKGKDVELRCDPISGHTALYWYRQSLGQGLEFLIYFQGNSAPDKSGLPSDRFSAERTGGSVSTLTIQRTQQEDSAVYLCASSQRESAFGYEQYFGPGTRLTVT.

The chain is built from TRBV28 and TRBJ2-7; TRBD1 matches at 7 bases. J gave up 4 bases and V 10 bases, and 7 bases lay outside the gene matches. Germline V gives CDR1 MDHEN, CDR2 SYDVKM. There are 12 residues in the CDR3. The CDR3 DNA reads TGTGCCACCGACCAACAGGGGTACGAGCAGTACTTC. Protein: CATDQQGYEQYF.

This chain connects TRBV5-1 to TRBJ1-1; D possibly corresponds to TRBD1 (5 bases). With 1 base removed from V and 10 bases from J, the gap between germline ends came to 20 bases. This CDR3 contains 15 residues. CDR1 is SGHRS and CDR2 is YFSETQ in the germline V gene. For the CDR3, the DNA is TGCGCCAGCAGCTTGTCCCGCCGGGACGGGACTCGAGCTTTCTTT. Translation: CASSLSRRDGTRAFF.

The CDR3 reads CASSLGGAWAEDYTF. The CDR3 coding sequence is TGTGCCAGCAGCCTGGGAGGGGCATGGGCGGAGGACTACACCTTC. The gene calls are TRBV28 and TRBJ1-2; perhaps TRBD1 as D (5 bases). Germline lookup yields CDR1 MDHEN and CDR2 SYDVKM. V was cut by 6 bases and J by 10 bases, with 24 bases left in between. The CDR3 totals 15 residues.

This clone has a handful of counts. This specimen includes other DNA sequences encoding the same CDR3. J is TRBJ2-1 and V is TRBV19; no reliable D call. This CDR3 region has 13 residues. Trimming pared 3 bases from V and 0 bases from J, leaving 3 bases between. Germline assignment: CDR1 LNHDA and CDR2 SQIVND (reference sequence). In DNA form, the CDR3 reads TGTGCCAGTAGTATCGGCTCCTACAATGAGCAGTTCTTC. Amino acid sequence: CASSIGSYNEQFF.

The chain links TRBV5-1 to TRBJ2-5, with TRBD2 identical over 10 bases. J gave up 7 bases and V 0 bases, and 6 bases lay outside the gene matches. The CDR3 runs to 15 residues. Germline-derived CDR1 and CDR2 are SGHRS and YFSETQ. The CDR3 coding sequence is TGCGCCAGCAGCTTGGCTAGCGGGAGCCACCGGACCCAGTACTTC. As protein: CASSLASGSHRTQYF.

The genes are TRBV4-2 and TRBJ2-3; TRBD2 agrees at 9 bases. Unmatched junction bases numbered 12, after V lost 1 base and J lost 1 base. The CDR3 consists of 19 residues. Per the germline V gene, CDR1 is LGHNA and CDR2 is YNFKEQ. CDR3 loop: CASSQGAGGRVRGTDTQYF. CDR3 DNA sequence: TGTGCCAGCAGCCAAGGTGCGGGAGGGCGGGTTCGAGGCACAGATACGCAGTATTTT.

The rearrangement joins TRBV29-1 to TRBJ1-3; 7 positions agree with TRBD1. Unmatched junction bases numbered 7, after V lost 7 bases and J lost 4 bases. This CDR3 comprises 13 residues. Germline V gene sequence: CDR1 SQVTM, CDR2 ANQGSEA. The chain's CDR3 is CSAYRDSGNTIYF. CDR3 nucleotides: TGCAGCGCTTACCGGGACAGCGGAAACACCATATATTTT.

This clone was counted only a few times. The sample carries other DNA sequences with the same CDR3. In DNA form, the CDR3 reads TGTGCCAGCTCTCCGGACAGGGGAAACATTCAGTACTTC. Translation gives CASSPDRGNIQYF. The J gene is TRBJ2-4, the V gene TRBV18; the match to TRBD1 covers 9 bases. The V gene end was trimmed by 6 bases and the J gene end by 6 bases; junction bases not matched to a gene: 3. The CDR3 contains 13 residues. From germline, CDR1 is KGHSH and CDR2 LQKENI.

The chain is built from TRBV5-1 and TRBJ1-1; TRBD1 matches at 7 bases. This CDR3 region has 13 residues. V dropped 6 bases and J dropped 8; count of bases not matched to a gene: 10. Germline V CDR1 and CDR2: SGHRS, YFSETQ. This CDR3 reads CASNPGQGEEAFF. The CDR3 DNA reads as TGCGCCAGCAATCCGGGTCAGGGGGAGGAAGCTTTCTTT.

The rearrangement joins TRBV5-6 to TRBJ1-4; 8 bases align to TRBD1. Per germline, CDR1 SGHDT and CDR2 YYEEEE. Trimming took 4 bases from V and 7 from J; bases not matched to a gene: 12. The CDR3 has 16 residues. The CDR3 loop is CASSLQGAQNIEKLFF. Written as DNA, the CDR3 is TGTGCCAGCAGCCTCCAGGGGGCGCAGAATATTGAAAAACTGTTTTTT.

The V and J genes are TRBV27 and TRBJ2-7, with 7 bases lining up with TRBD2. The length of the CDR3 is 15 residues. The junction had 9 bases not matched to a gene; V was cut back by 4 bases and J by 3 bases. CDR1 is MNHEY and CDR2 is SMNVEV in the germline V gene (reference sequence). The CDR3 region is CASSYGVRGDYEQYF. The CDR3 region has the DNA TGTGCCAGCAGTTACGGGGTCCGGGGGGACTACGAGCAGTACTTC.

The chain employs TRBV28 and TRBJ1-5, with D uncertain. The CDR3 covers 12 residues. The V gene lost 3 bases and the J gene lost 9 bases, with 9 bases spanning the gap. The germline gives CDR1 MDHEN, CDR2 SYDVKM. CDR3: CASSFPPGPQHF. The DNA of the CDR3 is TGTGCCAGCAGTTTCCCCCCCGGGCCCCAGCATTTT.

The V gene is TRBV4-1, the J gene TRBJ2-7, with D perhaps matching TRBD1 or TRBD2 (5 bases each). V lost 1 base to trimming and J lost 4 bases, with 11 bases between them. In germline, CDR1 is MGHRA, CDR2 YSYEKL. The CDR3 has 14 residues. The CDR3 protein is CASSQGDLRYEQYF. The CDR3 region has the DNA TGCGCCAGCAGCCAAGGGGACCTCCGTTACGAGCAGTACTTC.

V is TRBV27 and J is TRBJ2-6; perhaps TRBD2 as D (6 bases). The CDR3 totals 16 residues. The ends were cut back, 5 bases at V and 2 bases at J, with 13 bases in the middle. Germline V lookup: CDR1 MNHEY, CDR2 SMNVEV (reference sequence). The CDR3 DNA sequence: TGTGCCAGCAGTCAATTGACGGGAGCTGGGGCCAACGTCCTGACTTTC. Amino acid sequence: CASSQLTGAGANVLTF. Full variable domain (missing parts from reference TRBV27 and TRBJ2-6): EAQVTQNPRYLITVTGKKLTVTCSQNMNHEYMSWYRQDPGLGLRQIYYSMNVEVTDKGDVPEGYKVSRKEKRNFPLILESPSPNQTSLYFCASSQLTGAGANVLTFGAGSRLTVL.

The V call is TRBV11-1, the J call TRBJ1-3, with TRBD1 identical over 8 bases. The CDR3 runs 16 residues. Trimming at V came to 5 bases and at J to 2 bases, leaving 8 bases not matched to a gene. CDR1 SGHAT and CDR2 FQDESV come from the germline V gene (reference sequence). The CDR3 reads CASSIGQGGTGNTIYF. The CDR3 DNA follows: TGTGCCAGCAGCATCGGACAGGGAGGAACTGGAAACACCATATATTTT.